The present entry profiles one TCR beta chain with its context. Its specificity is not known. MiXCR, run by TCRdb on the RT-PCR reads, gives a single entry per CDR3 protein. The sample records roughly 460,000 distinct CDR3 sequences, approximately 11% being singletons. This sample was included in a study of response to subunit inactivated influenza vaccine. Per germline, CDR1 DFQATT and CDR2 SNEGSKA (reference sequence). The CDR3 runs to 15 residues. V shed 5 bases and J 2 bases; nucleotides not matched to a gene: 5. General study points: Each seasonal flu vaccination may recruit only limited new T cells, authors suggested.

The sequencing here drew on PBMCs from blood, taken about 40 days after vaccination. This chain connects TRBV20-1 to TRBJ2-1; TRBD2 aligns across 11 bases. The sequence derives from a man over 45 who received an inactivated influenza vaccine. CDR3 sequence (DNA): TGCAGTGCTGCGGCTAGCGGGGGGACCTACAATGAGCAGTTCTTC. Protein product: CSAAASGGTYNEQFF.